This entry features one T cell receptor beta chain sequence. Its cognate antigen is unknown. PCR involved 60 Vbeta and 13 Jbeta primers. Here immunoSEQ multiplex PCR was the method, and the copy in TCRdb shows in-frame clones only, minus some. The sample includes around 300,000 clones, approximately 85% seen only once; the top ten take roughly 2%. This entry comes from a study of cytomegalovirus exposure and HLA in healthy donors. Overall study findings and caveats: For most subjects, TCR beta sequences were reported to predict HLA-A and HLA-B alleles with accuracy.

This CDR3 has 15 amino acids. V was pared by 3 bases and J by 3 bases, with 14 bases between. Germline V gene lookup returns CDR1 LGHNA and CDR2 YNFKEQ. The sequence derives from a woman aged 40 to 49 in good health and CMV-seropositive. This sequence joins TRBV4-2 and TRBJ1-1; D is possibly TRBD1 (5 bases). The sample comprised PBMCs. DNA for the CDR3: TGTGCCAGCAGCCAGCCAACAGGAACCTACACTGAAGCTTTCTTT. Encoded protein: CASSQPTGTYTEAFF.